The 14 T cell receptor beta chains below come from one sample, sequenced in a study of cytomegalovirus exposure and HLA in healthy donors. Amplification used 60 Vbeta primers and 13 Jbeta primers. Clones were sequenced by immunoSEQ multiplex PCR, and TCRdb holds only the in-frame ones, with some missing. The sample includes some 200,000 clones, around 79% seen only once; the top ten take about 1.8%. The sample comprised PBMCs. These receptors all come from a man aged 18 to 30 in good health and CMV-seronegative.

The gene calls are TRBV7-2 and TRBJ2-7; D unresolved. The CDR3 length is 14 residues. Trimming pared 1 base from V and 5 bases from J, leaving 12 bases between. Germline loops: CDR1 SGHTA, CDR2 FQGNSA. CDR3 sequence: CASSLDPRSNEQYF. The CDR3 nucleotides read TGTGCCAGCAGCTTAGATCCCAGGTCTAACGAGCAGTACTTC.

J is TRBJ2-2 and V is TRBV5-4; maybe TRBD2 (5 bases). Trimming shortened V by 5 bases and J by 6 bases, and 20 bases separated the two germline ends. CDR1 SGHNT and CDR2 YYREEE come from the germline V gene (reference sequence). The CDR3 consists of 16 residues. This CDR3 reads CASSPSGFITAGELFF. The CDR3 coding sequence is TGTGCCAGCAGTCCCTCGGGGTTTATTACAGCCGGGGAGCTGTTTTTT.

This sequence joins TRBV7-3 and TRBJ1-2; 7 bases are a match to TRBD1. This CDR3 contains 14 residues. Germline CDR1 is SGHTA and CDR2 is FQGTGA. The V gene end was trimmed by 5 bases and the J gene end by 5 bases; junction bases not matched to a gene: 8. CDR3 coding DNA: TGTGCCAGCAGCCCCGACAGGGACGCTTATGGCTACACCTTC. Its translation is CASSPDRDAYGYTF.

Concerning this clone itself: One end of the junction is discordant with germline, which a read error may explain. The CDR3 sequence: CASSPPRRSAAVF. CDR3 nucleotides: TGTGCCAGCAGCCCCCCTCGCAGGTCCGCCGCCGTCTTT. The chain recombines TRBV28 with TRBJ1-1; unclear D gene. This CDR3 spans 13 amino acids. Germline V gene lookup returns CDR1 MDHEN and CDR2 SYDVKM.

This chain connects TRBV19 to TRBJ2-2; D call uncertain. Per germline, CDR1 LNHDA and CDR2 SQIVND (reference sequence). CDR3 size: 14 residues. V gave up 1 base and J gave up 5 bases, with 8 bases separating them. CDR3 region: CASSIVTDTGELFF. The CDR3 nucleotides read TGTGCCAGTAGTATAGTAACTGATACCGGGGAGCTGTTTTTT.

The V and J genes are TRBV6-6 and TRBJ1-5; D remains ambiguous. The V end was cut by 7 bases, the J end by 3 bases, with 10 bases between. The CDR3 consists of 13 residues. The germline V gene encodes CDR1 MNHNY and CDR2 SVGAGI (reference sequence). DNA for the CDR3: TGTGCCAGCAAGGTGGGCGACAATCAGCCCCAGCATTTT. Translation gives CASKVGDNQPQHF.

This clone was counted once. The chain has TRBV7-8 and TRBJ2-5, with D possibly matching TRBD2 (7 bases). Germline CDR1 and CDR2: SGHVS and FQNEAQ. Between the trimmed V and J ends, which lost 1 base and 2 bases, there was a span of 14 bases. The CDR3 extends over 16 amino acids. Written as DNA, the CDR3 is TGTGCCAGCAGCTTAGGAGGGGGGGGCCCACAAGAGACCCAGTACTTC. Its protein product is CASSLGGGGPQETQYF.

This chain connects TRBV30 to TRBJ1-2; D is undetermined. Germline V gives CDR1 GTSNPN, CDR2 SVGIG (reference sequence). V lost 0 bases and J 7 bases, leaving 15 bases between the germline ends. CDR3 length: 14 amino acids. CDR3 in amino acids: CAWSVNWATSGYTF. The CDR3 region has the DNA TGTGCCTGGAGTGTAAATTGGGCGACAAGTGGCTACACCTTC.

V usage is TRBV5-5 and J usage is TRBJ2-7, with D possibly matching TRBD1 (5 bases). The V gene lost 3 bases and the J gene lost 3 bases, with 13 bases spanning the gap. The CDR3 has 14 residues. In germline, CDR1 is SGHKS, CDR2 YYEKEE (reference sequence). The CDR3 DNA reads TGTGCCAGCAGCTGGGCGGCAGGGAACTACGAGCAGTACTTC. Protein: CASSWAAGNYEQYF. The variable domain in full, completed from reference TRBV5-5 and TRBJ2-7, reads DAGVTQSPTHLIKTRGQQVTLRCSPISGHKSVSWYQQVLGQGPQFIFQYYEKEERGRGNFPDRFSARQFPNYSSELNVNALLLGDSALYLCASSWAAGNYEQYFGPGTRLTVT.

This chain connects TRBV14 to TRBJ2-2; D is unresolved. The V gene lost 4 bases and the J gene lost 3 bases, with 6 bases spanning the gap. CDR3 length equals 13 residues. The V gene's germline CDR1 is SGHDN and CDR2 FVKESK. The CDR3 loop is CASSLTYTGELFF. For the CDR3, the DNA is TGTGCCAGCAGCCTGACATACACCGGGGAGCTGTTTTTT.

The V gene is TRBV30, the J gene TRBJ2-3, with 8 nucleotides matching TRBD1. This CDR3 is built from 15 residues. J lost 6 bases, V lost 5 bases, and 13 bases had no gene match. Germline CDR1 and CDR2: GTSNPN and SVGIG (reference sequence). CDR3 sequence: CAWEGGQGGVDTQYF. In DNA form, the CDR3 reads TGTGCCTGGGAGGGAGGACAGGGCGGGGTGGATACGCAGTATTTT. Full variable domain (outside the CDR3, taken from reference TRBV30 and TRBJ2-3): SQTIHQWPATLVQPVGSPLSLECTVEGTSNPNLYWYRQAAGRGLQLLFYSVGIGQISSEVPQNLSASRPQDRQFILSSKKLLLSDSGFYLCAWEGGQGGVDTQYFGPGTRLTVL.

The gene calls are TRBV2 and TRBJ2-3; 10 positions match TRBD2. V shed 2 bases and J 1 base; nucleotides not matched to a gene: 3. Germline V gene data show CDR1 as SNHLY and CDR2 as FYNNEI. The CDR3 is 16 amino acids. This CDR3 is CASSEIAGGRTDTQYF. For the CDR3, the DNA is TGTGCCAGCAGTGAAATAGCGGGAGGTCGCACAGATACGCAGTATTTT. Drawing the rest from reference TRBV2 and TRBJ2-3, the complete variable domain is EPEVTQTPSHQVTQMGQEVILRCVPISNHLYFYWYRQILGQKVEFLVSFYNNEISEKSEIFDDQFSVERPDGSNFTLKIRSTKLEDSAMYFCASSEIAGGRTDTQYFGPGTRLTVL.

The V call is TRBV4-1, the J call TRBJ2-7; 10 bases fit TRBD2. V shed 1 base and J 2 bases; nucleotides not matched to a gene: 2. CDR1 is MGHRA and CDR2 is YSYEKL in the germline V gene. This CDR3 region has 15 residues. CDR3 sequence reads: CASSQGTSGTYEQYF. DNA of the CDR3: TGCGCCAGCAGCCAAGGAACTAGCGGGACCTACGAGCAGTACTTC.

The chain combines TRBV14 with TRBJ2-7, with TRBD1 as a possible D gene (5 bases). Germline V gene data show CDR1 as SGHDN and CDR2 as FVKESK. V lost 4 bases, J lost 3 bases, and 13 bases lay in between. CDR3 length equals 14 residues. The CDR3 loop is CASSPRTNYYEQYF. The CDR3 DNA follows: TGTGCCAGCAGCCCCCGGACAAATTACTACGAGCAGTACTTC.